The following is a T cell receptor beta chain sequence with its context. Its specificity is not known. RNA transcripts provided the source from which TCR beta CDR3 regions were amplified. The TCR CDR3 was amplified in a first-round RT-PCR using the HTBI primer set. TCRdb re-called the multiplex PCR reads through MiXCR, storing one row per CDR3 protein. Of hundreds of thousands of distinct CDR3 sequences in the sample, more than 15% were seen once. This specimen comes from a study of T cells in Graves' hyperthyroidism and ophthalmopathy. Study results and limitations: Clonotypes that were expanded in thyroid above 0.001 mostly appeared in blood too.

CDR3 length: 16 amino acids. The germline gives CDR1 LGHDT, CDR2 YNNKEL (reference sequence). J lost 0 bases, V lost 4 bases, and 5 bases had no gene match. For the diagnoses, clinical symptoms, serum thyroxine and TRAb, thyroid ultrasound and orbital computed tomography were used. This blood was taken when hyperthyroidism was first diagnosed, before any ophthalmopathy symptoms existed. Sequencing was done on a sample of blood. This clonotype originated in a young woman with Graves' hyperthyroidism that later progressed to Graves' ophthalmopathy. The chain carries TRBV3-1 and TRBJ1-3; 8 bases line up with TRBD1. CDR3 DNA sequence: TGTGCCAGCAGCCGGACAGGGACGGTCTCTGGAAACACCATATATTTT. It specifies CASSRTGTVSGNTIYF.